This T cell receptor beta chain stems from a study of blood T cell repertoires in COVID-19. Study information: The origin of the acute and convalescent COVID-19 samples was the United States, Italy and Spain.

As processed by the authors: Amplification with reference gene primers provided the estimates of nucleated cell counts. Data came from immunoSEQ multiplex PCR; TCRdb stores just in-frame clones and leaves some out. The V and J calls and clone size come from that table; D and trimming were worked out from the DNA. Of approximately 500,000 clones in the sample, 70% to 90% were seen once. The Seattle patients joined while their infection was active and were tracked longitudinally afterward. This TCR was recovered from a woman aged 50 to 65 with COVID-19, enrolled during active disease. The sequencing input was peripheral blood.

CDR3: CASSLRQMSEAFF. The CDR3 DNA reads as TGTGCCAGCAGTTTGCGGCAGATGTCTGAAGCTTTCTTT. The J gene is TRBJ1-1, the V gene TRBV12-3 or TRBV12-4; D remains unclear. The CDR3 spans 13 residues. Trimming cost V 3 bases and J 6 bases, with 11 bases left between them.